This T cell receptor (beta chain) was captured by sequencing in a study of blood T cell repertoires in COVID-19. Across the study: COVID-19 samples collected from the United States, Italy and Spain covered acute and convalescent phases.

Repertoires were generated with immunoSEQ multiplex PCR, while TCRdb's copy carries only in-frame clones and drops some. The data contain around 55,000 clones, approximately 90% of them singletons. The specimen was peripheral blood. This receptor was obtained from a man aged 35 to 55 with acute or convalescent COVID-19.

CDR3 sequence: CASSPTGRYGYTF. As DNA, the CDR3 is TGTGCCAGCAGCCCGACAGGCCGCTATGGCTACACCTTC. The chain combines TRBV12-3 or TRBV12-4 with TRBJ1-2, with a possible D match to TRBD1 (6 bases). Deletions cut 6 bases from V and 4 bases from J, with 12 bases between. CDR3 length: 13 amino acids.